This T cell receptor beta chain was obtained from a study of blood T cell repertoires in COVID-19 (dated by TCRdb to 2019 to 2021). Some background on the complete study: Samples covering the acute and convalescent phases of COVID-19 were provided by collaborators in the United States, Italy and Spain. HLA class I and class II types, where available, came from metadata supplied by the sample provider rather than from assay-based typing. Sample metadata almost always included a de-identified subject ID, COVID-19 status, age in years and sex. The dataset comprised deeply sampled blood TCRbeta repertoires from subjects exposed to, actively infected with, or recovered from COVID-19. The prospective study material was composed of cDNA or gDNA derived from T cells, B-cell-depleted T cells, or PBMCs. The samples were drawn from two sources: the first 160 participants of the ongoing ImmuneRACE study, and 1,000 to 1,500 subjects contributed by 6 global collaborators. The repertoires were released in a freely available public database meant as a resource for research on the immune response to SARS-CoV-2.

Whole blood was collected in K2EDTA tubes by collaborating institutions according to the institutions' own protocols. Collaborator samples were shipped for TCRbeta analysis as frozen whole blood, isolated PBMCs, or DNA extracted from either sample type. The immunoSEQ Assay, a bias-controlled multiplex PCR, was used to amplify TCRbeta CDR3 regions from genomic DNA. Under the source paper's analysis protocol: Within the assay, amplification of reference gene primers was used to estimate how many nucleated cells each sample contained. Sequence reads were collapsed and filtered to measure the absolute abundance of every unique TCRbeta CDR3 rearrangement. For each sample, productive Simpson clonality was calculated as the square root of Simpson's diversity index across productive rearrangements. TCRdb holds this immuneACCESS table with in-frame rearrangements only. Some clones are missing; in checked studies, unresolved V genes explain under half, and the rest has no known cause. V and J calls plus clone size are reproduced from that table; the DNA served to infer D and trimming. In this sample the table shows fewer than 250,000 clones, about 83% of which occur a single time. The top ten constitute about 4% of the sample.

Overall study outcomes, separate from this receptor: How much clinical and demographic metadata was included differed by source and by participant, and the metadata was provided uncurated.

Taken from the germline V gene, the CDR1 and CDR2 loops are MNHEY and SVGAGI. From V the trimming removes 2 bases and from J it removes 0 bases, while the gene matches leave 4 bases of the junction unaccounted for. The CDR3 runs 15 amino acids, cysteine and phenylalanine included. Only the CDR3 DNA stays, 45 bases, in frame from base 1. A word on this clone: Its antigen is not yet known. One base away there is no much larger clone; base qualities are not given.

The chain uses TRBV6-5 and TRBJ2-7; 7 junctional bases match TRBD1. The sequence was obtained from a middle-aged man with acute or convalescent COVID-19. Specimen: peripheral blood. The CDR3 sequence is CASSYDRDNSYEQYF. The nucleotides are TGTGCCAGCAGTTACGACAGGGACAACTCCTACGAGCAGTACTTC.